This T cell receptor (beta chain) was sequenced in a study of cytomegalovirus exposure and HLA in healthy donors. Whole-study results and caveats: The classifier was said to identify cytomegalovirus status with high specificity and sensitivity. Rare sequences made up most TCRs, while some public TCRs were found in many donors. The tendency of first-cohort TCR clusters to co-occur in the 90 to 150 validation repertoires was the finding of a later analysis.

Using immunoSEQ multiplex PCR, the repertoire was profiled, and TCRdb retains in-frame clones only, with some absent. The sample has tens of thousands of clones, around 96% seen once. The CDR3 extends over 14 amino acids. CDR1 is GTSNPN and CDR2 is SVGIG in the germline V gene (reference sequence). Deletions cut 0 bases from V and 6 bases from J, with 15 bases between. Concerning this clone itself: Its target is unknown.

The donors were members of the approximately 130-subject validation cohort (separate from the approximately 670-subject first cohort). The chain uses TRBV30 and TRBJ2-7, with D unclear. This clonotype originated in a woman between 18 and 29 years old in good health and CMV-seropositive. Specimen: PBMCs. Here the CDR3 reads CAWSVGSMYSEQYF. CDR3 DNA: TGTGCCTGGAGTGTGGGCAGCATGTACTCCGAGCAGTACTTC.